These 8 T cell receptor beta chains originate from one sample sequenced in a study of blood T cell repertoires in COVID-19. Sequenced by immunoSEQ multiplex PCR; TCRdb stores in-frame clones only, minus some. The sample shows roughly 250,000 clones, 80% to 90% of them seen only once. Material for sequencing was peripheral blood. All receptors derive from a middle-aged woman with acute or convalescent COVID-19.

The DNA for the CDR3 is TGTGCCAGTAGTGGGGGAAAAGGGGGCTTCTATGGCTACACCTTC. This encodes CASSGGKGGFYGYTF. The rearrangement joins TRBV19 to TRBJ1-2; 7 bases match TRBD1. The CDR3 has 15 amino acids. After removal of 5 bases from V and 4 bases from J, the junction contained 10 bases not matched to a gene. Germline V gives CDR1 LNHDA, CDR2 SQIVND (reference sequence).

This clone showed up just once. The chain links TRBV10-1 to TRBJ2-3, with 12 bases identical to TRBD1. V lost 5 bases and J lost 5; bases outside the gene matches: 5. The CDR3 sequence is 15 residues long. The V gene's germline CDR1 is WNHNN and CDR2 SYGVQD (reference sequence). The CDR3 DNA is TGCGCCAGCAGTCCCGGGACAGGGGGCAGAGATACGCAGTATTTT. Translation gives CASSPGTGGRDTQYF.

This clone showed up just a few times. The rearrangement uses TRBV2 and TRBJ2-5; D is unclear. The V gene lost 6 bases and the J gene lost 1 base, with 12 bases spanning the gap. In germline, CDR1 is SNHLY, CDR2 FYNNEI. This CDR3 is 14 amino acids long. CDR3: CASRMTGFQETQYF. CDR3 DNA sequence: TGTGCCAGCAGGATGACTGGGTTCCAAGAGACCCAGTACTTC.

This chain connects TRBV6-5 to TRBJ1-2; a possible D gene is TRBD1 (6 bases). The CDR3 consists of 15 residues. V lost 8 bases to trimming and J lost 6 bases, with 22 bases between them. The germline V gene has CDR1 MNHEY and CDR2 SVGAGI. The CDR3 bases are TGTGCCAGCGGGACAAGCAGGGGACCCCTTGATGGCTACACCTTC. It specifies CASGTSRGPLDGYTF.

The CDR3, as DNA: TGTGCCAGTACCGGGTCCTCCCGGCGGGGCTACACCTTC. Amino acid sequence: CASTGSSRRGYTF. V is TRBV19 and J is TRBJ1-2; no reliable D call. Trimming pared 7 bases from V and 8 bases from J, leaving 17 bases between. Germline loops: CDR1 LNHDA, CDR2 SQIVND (reference sequence). The CDR3 extends over 13 amino acids.

This chain joins TRBV27 and TRBJ2-5; TRBD2 matches 14 bases. The CDR3 contains 16 residues. CDR1 and CDR2 (germline): MNHEY, SMNVEV (reference sequence). Unmatched junction bases numbered 5, after V lost 3 bases and J lost 5 bases. The CDR3 nucleotides are TGTGCCAGCAGTTTTGGGACTAGCGGGGGTTTGGAGACCCAGTACTTC. This translates into CASSFGTSGGLETQYF.

The chain is built from TRBV24-1 and TRBJ2-3; possible D gene TRBD2, 5 bases. V lost 4 bases, J lost 0 bases, and 22 bases lay in between. The CDR3 loop spans 19 amino acids. Germline loops: CDR1 KGHDR, CDR2 SFDVKD. The CDR3 sequence: CATSDQLPRGDLSTDTQYF. The CDR3 DNA reads as TGTGCCACCAGTGACCAACTTCCCCGGGGAGACTTGAGCACAGATACGCAGTATTTT.

V is TRBV7-9 and J is TRBJ1-4; D remains ambiguous. CDR3 size: 11 residues. The ends were cut back, 5 bases at V and 4 bases at J, with 2 bases in the middle. CDR1 SEHNR and CDR2 FQNEAQ come from the germline V gene (reference sequence). Here the CDR3 reads CASSRNEKLFF. The CDR3 nucleotides read TGTGCCAGCAGCCGTAATGAAAAACTGTTTTTT.